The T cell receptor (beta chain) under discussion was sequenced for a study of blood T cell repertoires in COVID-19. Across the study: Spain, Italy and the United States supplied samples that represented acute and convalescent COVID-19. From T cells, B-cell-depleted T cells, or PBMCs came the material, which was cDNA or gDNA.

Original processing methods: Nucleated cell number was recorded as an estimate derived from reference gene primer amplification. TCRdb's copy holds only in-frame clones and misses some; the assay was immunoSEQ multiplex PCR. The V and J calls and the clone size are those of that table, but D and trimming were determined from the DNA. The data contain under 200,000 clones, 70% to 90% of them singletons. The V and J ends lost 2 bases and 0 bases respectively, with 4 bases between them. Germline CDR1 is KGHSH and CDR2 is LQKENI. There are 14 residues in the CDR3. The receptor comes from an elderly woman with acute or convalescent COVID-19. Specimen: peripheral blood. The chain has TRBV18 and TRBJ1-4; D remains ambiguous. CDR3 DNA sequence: TGTGCCAGCTCACCAGAGGCAACTAATGAAAAACTGTTTTTT. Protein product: CASSPEATNEKLFF.